This entry lists 20 T cell receptor beta chains sequenced from one sample in a study of T cells in tumors and immune-related adverse events. TCRdb's copy holds only in-frame clones and misses some; the assay was immunoSEQ multiplex PCR. Altogether approximately 4,000 clones are present, around 82% being singletons, with the ten largest covering about 21%. The source was skin tissue, collected from a patient treated with anti-PD-1 therapy. These receptors all come from a female donor with metastatic renal cell carcinoma.

This sequence joins TRBV5-5 and TRBJ1-4; D is undetermined. The CDR3 is 14 amino acids. CDR1 is SGHKS and CDR2 is YYEKEE in the germline V gene (reference sequence). V was pared by 4 bases and J by 10 bases, with 17 bases between. CDR3 amino acids: CASSPLDSGGKLFF. Here the CDR3 DNA reads TGTGCCAGCAGCCCATTGGACTCGGGAGGAAAACTGTTTTTT.

The chain links TRBV19 to TRBJ2-7, with D perhaps matching TRBD2 (6 bases). The length of the CDR3 is 14 residues. The germline V and J ends were trimmed by 5 bases and 0 bases, with 11 bases remaining between them. The germline V gene has CDR1 LNHDA and CDR2 SQIVND (reference sequence). In DNA, the CDR3 is TGTGCCAGTAGTTTAGCGGCTAGCTCCTACGAGCAGTACTTC. Amino acid sequence: CASSLAASSYEQYF. The full variable domain, completed using reference TRBV19 and TRBJ2-7, is DGGITQSPKYLFRKEGQNVTLSCEQNLNHDAMYWYRQDPGQGLRLIYYSQIVNDFQKGDIAEGYSVSREKKESFPLTVTSAQKNPTAFYLCASSLAASSYEQYFGPGTRLTVT.

This chain connects TRBV5-6 to TRBJ2-1, with TRBD2 as a possible D gene (5 bases). Trimming cost V 0 bases and J 5 bases, with 15 bases left between them. CDR1 is SGHDT, CDR2 YYEEEE, per germline. The CDR3 covers 16 residues. CDR3 in amino acids: CASSLASGIRDNEQFF. The CDR3, as DNA: TGTGCCAGCAGCTTGGCCTCGGGGATCCGGGACAATGAGCAGTTCTTC.

V and J are TRBV30 and TRBJ2-7; D remains ambiguous. CDR3 length equals 12 residues. Germline CDR1 GTSNPN, CDR2 SVGIG (reference sequence). Between the trimmed V and J ends, which lost 5 bases and 0 bases, there was a span of 8 bases. The DNA of the CDR3 is TGTGCCTGGGGACGTAACTCCTACGAGCAGTACTTC. Protein product: CAWGRNSYEQYF.

The CDR3 is CASRGEETQYF. DNA for the CDR3: TGTGCCAGCAGAGGAGAGGAGACCCAGTACTTC. The chain recombines TRBV7-6 with TRBJ2-5; D ambiguous. Germline lookup yields CDR1 SGHVS and CDR2 FNYEAQ. This CDR3 has 11 amino acids. V was shortened by 6 bases and J by 5 bases, with 7 bases between the two germline ends.

The chain links TRBV5-4 to TRBJ1-3; D remains ambiguous. Trimming cost V 0 bases and J 3 bases, with 7 bases left between them. This CDR3 is built from 14 residues. The germline gives CDR1 SGHNT, CDR2 YYREEE (reference sequence). In DNA form, the CDR3 reads TGTGCCAGCAGCTTGGCCCCCAATGGAAACACCATATATTTT. Translation gives CASSLAPNGNTIYF.

The rearrangement joins TRBV7-6 to TRBJ2-2; D might be TRBD2 (5 bases). The CDR3 is 16 residues long. Between the trimmed V and J ends, which lost 0 bases and 7 bases, there was a span of 15 bases. Germline V gene sequence: CDR1 SGHVS, CDR2 FNYEAQ. Here the CDR3 reads CASSLAATLGSGELFF. The CDR3 bases are TGTGCCAGCAGCTTAGCGGCTACCCTAGGGAGCGGGGAGCTGTTTTTT.

This clone turned up a few times. This chain links TRBV20-1 with TRBJ2-3; D remains ambiguous. The CDR3 contains 11 residues. Trimming pared 3 bases from V and 4 bases from J, leaving 5 bases between. Germline-derived CDR1 and CDR2 are DFQATT and SNEGSKA (reference sequence). CDR3 DNA: TGCAGTGCTAGTTTGGCAGATACGCAGTATTTT. It specifies CSASLADTQYF.

The chain employs TRBV18 and TRBJ1-4; a possible D gene is TRBD1 (6 bases). This CDR3 contains 16 residues. V was shortened by 0 bases and J by 7 bases, with 15 bases between the two germline ends. Germline CDR1 and CDR2: KGHSH and LQKENI. CDR3 DNA: TGTGCCAGCTCACCACCGGGTGCAGGGGCTGGTGAAAAACTGTTTTTT. This translates into CASSPPGAGAGEKLFF.

The chain has TRBV28 and TRBJ1-2; D may be TRBD1 (5 bases). The CDR3 is made up of 13 amino acids. V lost 3 bases to trimming and J lost 4 bases, with 9 bases between them. Per germline, CDR1 MDHEN and CDR2 SYDVKM. DNA for the CDR3: TGTGCCAGCAGTTTGTCGGGGGTCTATGGCTACACCTTC. Its protein product is CASSLSGVYGYTF.

The rearrangement links TRBV7-9 to TRBJ1-2, with unresolved D. Trimming took 5 bases from V and 10 from J, leaving 17 bases between them. Germline V gives CDR1 SEHNR, CDR2 FQNEAQ (reference sequence). The length of the CDR3 is 13 residues. The CDR3 spells CASSPWASSVYTF. The CDR3 coding sequence is TGTGCCAGCAGCCCCTGGGCAAGCAGCGTCTACACCTTC.

The rearrangement links TRBV5-1 to TRBJ1-2, with D unresolved. Trimming removed 0 bases at V and 3 bases at J, with 12 bases between. Per the germline V gene, CDR1 is SGHRS and CDR2 is YFSETQ. This CDR3 spans 15 amino acids. CDR3 residues: CASSLGAQRDYGYTF. The DNA of the CDR3 is TGCGCCAGCAGCTTGGGGGCCCAGAGGGACTATGGCTACACCTTC.

This clone was detected only a few times. J is TRBJ2-3 and V is TRBV14; TRBD2 matches at 12 bases. This CDR3 has 19 amino acids. Trimming cost V 2 bases and J 1 base; bases outside gene matches: 10. Germline-derived CDR1 and CDR2 are SGHDN and FVKESK. Here the CDR3 reads CASSQFLAGGLSGTDTQYF. As DNA, the CDR3 is TGTGCCAGCAGCCAATTTCTAGCGGGAGGGCTGTCGGGCACAGATACGCAGTATTTT.

The chain carries TRBV19 and TRBJ1-5; unclear D gene. The germline gives CDR1 LNHDA, CDR2 SQIVND (reference sequence). The CDR3 loop spans 15 amino acids. V lost 4 bases, J lost 6 bases, and 16 bases lay in between. CDR3 DNA: TGTGCCAGTAGTACCCGACTTAGCCCAGGTCAGCCCCAGCATTTT. Its protein is CASSTRLSPGQPQHF.

V is TRBV7-2 and J is TRBJ2-5, with 9 bases lining up with TRBD2. Germline assignment: CDR1 SGHTA and CDR2 FQGNSA. After removal of 1 base from V and 5 bases from J, the junction contained 11 bases not matched to a gene. The CDR3 totals 17 residues. The CDR3 DNA is TGTGCCAGCAGCTTAGAGGGCAGCGGGGGGTCCCAGGAGACCCAGTACTTC. Amino acids: CASSLEGSGGSQETQYF.

This clone was detected only a few times. The chain has TRBV11-2 and TRBJ2-7; D possibly corresponds to TRBD2 (6 bases). Germline values: CDR1 SGHAT, CDR2 FQNNGV. Trimming took off 6 bases at V and 0 bases at J, with 12 bases between the two ends. This CDR3 spans 14 amino acids. DNA for the CDR3: TGTGCCAGCAGGGGTGGAGGGAGCTCCTACGAGCAGTACTTC. It yields the protein CASRGGGSSYEQYF.

The V gene is TRBV6-5, the J gene TRBJ2-1, with 10 positions matching TRBD2. Germline trimming cut 7 bases from V and 7 bases from J; bases unmatched to any gene: 10. Germline V gene lookup returns CDR1 MNHEY and CDR2 SVGAGI. The CDR3 contains 15 residues. The CDR3 sequence is CASTSLAGASNEQFF. Here the CDR3 DNA reads TGTGCCAGCACGAGCCTAGCGGGAGCTAGTAATGAGCAGTTCTTC.

The chain couples TRBV5-1 to TRBJ2-1, with D perhaps matching TRBD2 (6 bases). Per germline, CDR1 SGHRS and CDR2 YFSETQ. Trimming stripped 0 bases from V and 5 bases from J, with 9 bases between. The CDR3 is 14 amino acids. CDR3 DNA sequence: TGCGCCAGCAGCTTGGCCGCGGGAAACAATGAGCAGTTCTTC. It is translated as CASSLAAGNNEQFF.

The chain joins TRBV5-1 to TRBJ2-5, with TRBD1 matching 7 bases. Germline V gives CDR1 SGHRS, CDR2 YFSETQ. The CDR3 has 14 residues. Losses at the gene ends were 5 bases for V and 5 bases for J; bases not matched to a gene: 9. The CDR3 reads CASSTGVPSETQYF. As DNA, the CDR3 is TGCGCCAGCAGTACAGGGGTACCCTCGGAGACCCAGTACTTC.

This clone has just one count. This chain uses TRBV6-1 with TRBJ2-4; D call uncertain. Trimming took off 3 bases at V and 8 bases at J, with 11 bases between the two ends. CDR1 and CDR2 from the germline V gene are MNHNS and SASEGT. The CDR3 is 13 residues long. The CDR3 bases are TGTGCCAGCAGTGACCTCAACGCGGACATTCAGTACTTC. The encoded protein is CASSDLNADIQYF.